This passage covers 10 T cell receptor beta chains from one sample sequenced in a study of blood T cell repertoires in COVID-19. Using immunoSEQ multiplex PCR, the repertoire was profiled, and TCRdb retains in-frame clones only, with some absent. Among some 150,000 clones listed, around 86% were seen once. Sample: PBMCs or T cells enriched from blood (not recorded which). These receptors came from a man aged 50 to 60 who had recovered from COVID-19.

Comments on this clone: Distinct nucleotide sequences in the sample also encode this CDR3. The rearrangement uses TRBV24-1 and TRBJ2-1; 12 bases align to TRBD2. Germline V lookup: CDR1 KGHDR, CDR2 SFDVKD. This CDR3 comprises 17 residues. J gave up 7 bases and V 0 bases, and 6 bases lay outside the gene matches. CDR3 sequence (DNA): TGTGCCACCAGTGATTTGCGGTCTAGCGGGAGGGCGAATGAGCAGTTCTTC. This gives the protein CATSDLRSSGRANEQFF.

In DNA, the CDR3 is TGCGCCAGCAGCCTAGTGTTGGGAGCGGGAGGGCCCGATGAGCAGTTCTTC. Translating gives CASSLVLGAGGPDEQFF. The chain joins TRBV4-3 to TRBJ2-1, with TRBD2 identical over 10 bases. The germline V gene has CDR1 LGHNA and CDR2 YSLEER. The CDR3 loop spans 17 amino acids. Unmatched junction bases numbered 14, after V lost 4 bases and J lost 8 bases.

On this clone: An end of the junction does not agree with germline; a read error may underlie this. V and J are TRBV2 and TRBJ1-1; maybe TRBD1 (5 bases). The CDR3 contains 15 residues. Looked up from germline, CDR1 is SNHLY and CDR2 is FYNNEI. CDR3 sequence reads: CASREGRGGNTEAFF. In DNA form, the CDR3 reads TGTGCCAGCAGGGAAGGGAGGGGCGGGAACACTGAAGCTTTCTTT.

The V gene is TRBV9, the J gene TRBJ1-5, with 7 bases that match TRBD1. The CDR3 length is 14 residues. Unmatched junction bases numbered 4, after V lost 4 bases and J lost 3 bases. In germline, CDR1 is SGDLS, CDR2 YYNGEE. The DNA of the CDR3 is TGTGCCAGCAGCACTGGACAGGTCAATCAGCCCCAGCATTTT. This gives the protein CASSTGQVNQPQHF.

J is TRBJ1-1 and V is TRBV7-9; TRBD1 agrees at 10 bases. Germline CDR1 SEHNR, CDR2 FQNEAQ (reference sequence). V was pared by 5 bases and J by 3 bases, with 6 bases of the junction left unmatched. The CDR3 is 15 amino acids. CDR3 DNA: TGTGCCAGCAGCCCCGGGACAGGGGAGGACACTGAAGCTTTCTTT. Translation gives CASSPGTGEDTEAFF.

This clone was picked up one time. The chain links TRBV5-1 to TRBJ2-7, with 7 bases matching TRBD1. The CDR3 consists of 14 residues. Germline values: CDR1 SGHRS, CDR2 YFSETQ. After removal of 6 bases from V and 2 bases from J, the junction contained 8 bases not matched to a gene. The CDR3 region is CASTITTGPYEQYF. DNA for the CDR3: TGCGCCAGCACAATTACGACAGGGCCCTACGAGCAGTACTTC.

CDR3 DNA: TGTGCCAGCAGCTTAGGCTTCAATGAGCAGTTCTTC. It translates to CASSLGFNEQFF. V usage is TRBV7-3 and J usage is TRBJ2-1; D uncertain. V dropped 2 bases and J dropped 6 bases, with 5 bases sitting between them. The CDR3 spans 12 residues. Germline-derived CDR1 and CDR2 are SGHTA and FQGTGA.

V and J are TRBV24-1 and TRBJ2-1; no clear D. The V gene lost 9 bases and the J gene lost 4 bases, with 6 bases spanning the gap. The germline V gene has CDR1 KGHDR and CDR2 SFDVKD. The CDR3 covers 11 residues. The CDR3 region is CATGLYNEQFF. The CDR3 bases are TGTGCCACCGGTCTATACAATGAGCAGTTCTTC.

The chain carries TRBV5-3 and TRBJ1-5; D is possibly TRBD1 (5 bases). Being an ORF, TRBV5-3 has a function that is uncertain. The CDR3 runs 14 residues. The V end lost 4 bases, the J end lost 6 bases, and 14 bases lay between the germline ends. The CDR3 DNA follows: TGTGCCAGAAGCGTCCCAGGGATGGTTCAGCCCCAGCATTTT. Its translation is CARSVPGMVQPQHF.

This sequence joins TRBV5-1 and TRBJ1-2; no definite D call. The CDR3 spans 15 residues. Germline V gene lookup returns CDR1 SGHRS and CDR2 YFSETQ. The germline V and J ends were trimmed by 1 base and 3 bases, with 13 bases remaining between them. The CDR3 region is CASSLLGSKYYGYTF. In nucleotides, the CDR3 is TGCGCCAGCAGCTTGCTGGGGAGCAAGTACTATGGCTACACCTTC.